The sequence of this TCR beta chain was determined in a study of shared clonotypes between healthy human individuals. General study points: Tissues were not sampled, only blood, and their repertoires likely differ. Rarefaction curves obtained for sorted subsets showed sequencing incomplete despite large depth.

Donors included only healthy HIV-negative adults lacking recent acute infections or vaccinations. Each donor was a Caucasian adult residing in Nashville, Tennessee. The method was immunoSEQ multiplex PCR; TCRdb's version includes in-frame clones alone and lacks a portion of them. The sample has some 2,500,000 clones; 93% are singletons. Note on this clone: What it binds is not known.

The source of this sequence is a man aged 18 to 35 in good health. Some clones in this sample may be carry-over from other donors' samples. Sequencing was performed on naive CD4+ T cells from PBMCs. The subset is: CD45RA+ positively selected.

DNA for the CDR3: TGCGCCAGCAGCGCCACCCGGGCCGATCGCAACTATGGCTACACCTTC. Protein product: CASSATRADRNYGYTF. The chain has TRBV5-1 and TRBJ1-2; D unclear. The CDR3 is 16 amino acids. Germline V gene lookup returns CDR1 SGHRS and CDR2 YFSETQ. Trimming took 4 bases from V and 2 from J, leaving 18 bases between them.